A selection of T cell receptor beta chains follows, all from one sample in a study of cytomegalovirus exposure and HLA in healthy donors. Measured with immunoSEQ multiplex PCR; TCRdb has only the in-frame clones, and not every one. The repertoire has about 190,000 clones, around 87% of them found once; the top ten carry about 1.2%. Specimen: PBMCs. These receptors were obtained from a young man in good health and CMV-seronegative. Both conserved end residues are part of each CDR3. The D gene is left open where the match is weak. Clone size is shown for a subset of rows, as once, few, many or a class of expanded clone.

v_call,j_call,d_call,clone_size,cdr3_nt,cdr3_aa
TRBV19,TRBJ2-5,TRBD1,NA,TGTGCCAGTACCTCTGGACAGGGTTCGGTGGGTCAAGAGACCCAGTACTTC,CASTSGQGSVGQETQYF
TRBV7-6,TRBJ1-4,NA,NA,TGTGCCAGCAGCTCGCGCCCAGGGTCGGTTAATGAAAAACTGTTTTTT,CASSSRPGSVNEKLFF
TRBV5-6,TRBJ2-1,NA,NA,TGTGCCAGCAGCTTATCGGACGCTCGCAGGGGCGGGTACAATGAGCAGTTCTTC,CASSLSDARRGGYNEQFF
TRBV4-2,TRBJ2-3,NA,few,TGTGCCAGCAGCCAAGCTAGCCGGGCAGATACGCAGTATTTT,CASSQASRADTQYF
TRBV5-8,TRBJ2-3,NA,NA,TGTGCCAGCAGCTCCCCCAGGGCAGATACGCAGTATTTT,CASSSPRADTQYF
TRBV7-9,TRBJ2-5,TRBD2,NA,TGTGCCAGCAGCTTAGCGCGGGGGGAGACCCAGTACTTC,CASSLARGETQYF
TRBV19,TRBJ1-2,TRBD1,NA,TGTGCCAGTAGTATTGGACAGGTTCCCGAAGACTATGGCTACACCTTC,CASSIGQVPEDYGYTF
TRBV11-1,TRBJ2-1,TRBD1,NA,TGTGCCAGCAGCTTAAAGGGACAGGGTCATGAGCAGTTCTTC,CASSLKGQGHEQFF
TRBV5-4,TRBJ1-2,TRBD1,once,TGTGCCAGCAGCTTACCACAGGGGAACTATGGCTACACCTTC,CASSLPQGNYGYTF
TRBV5-1,TRBJ1-6,NA,NA,TGCGCCAGCAGCTTGGCCGCGGTTACAGGGTTGGCTTCACCCCTCCACTTT,CASSLAAVTGLASPLHF
TRBV10-3,TRBJ2-3,NA,once,TGTGCCATCAGTGACCCCGGGGGAGGACGCACAGATACGCAGTATTTT,CAISDPGGGRTDTQYF
TRBV19,TRBJ2-1,NA,NA,TGTGCCAGTAGTATAGATGAGGGCAATGAGCAGTTCTTC,CASSIDEGNEQFF
TRBV19,TRBJ2-1,NA,NA,TGTGCCAGTAGTATAGATTGGAGGACAGCGTACAATGAGCAGTTCTTC,CASSIDWRTAYNEQFF
TRBV28,TRBJ2-4,NA,NA,TGTGCCAGCAGTTTTTCGAGCCAAATGTTGGTCAAAAACATTCAGTACTTC,CASSFSSQMLVKNIQYF
TRBV19,TRBJ1-1,NA,NA,TGTGCCAGTAGTATCGGACTAGTTCGGGGGACTGAAGCTTTCTTT,CASSIGLVRGTEAFF
TRBV9,TRBJ1-6,TRBD1,few,TGTGCCAGCAGCGGGGGGACAGGGTCAGGTTCACCCCTCCACTTT,CASSGGTGSGSPLHF
TRBV28,TRBJ1-2,NA,NA,TGTGCCAGCAGTTTAAGGTACAGGGTTGACGGCTACACCTTC,CASSLRYRVDGYTF
TRBV5-4,TRBJ1-2,TRBD1,NA,TGTGCCAGCAGCACAATAACAGGGGATGGCTACACCTTC,CASSTITGDGYTF
TRBV10-2,TRBJ2-1,NA,NA,TGCGCCATCTCGAACGGGAATGAGCAGTTCTTC,CAISNGNEQFF
TRBV18,TRBJ2-7,NA,NA,TGTGCCAGCTCACCCGATGGCAGCGGATACGAGCAGTACTTC,CASSPDGSGYEQYF
TRBV29-1,TRBJ2-7,NA,once,TGCAGCGTTGAGGGCGGAGGGTTCGGCTACGAGCAGTACTTC,CSVEGGGFGYEQYF
TRBV9,TRBJ1-2,NA,NA,TGTGCCAGCAGCCCTCGCGCGGAGGGCTATGGCTACACCTTC,CASSPRAEGYGYTF
TRBV15,TRBJ1-5,NA,once,TGTGCCACCAGCAGAGTCCCGAGGGCTATGGGCCAGCCCCAGCATTTT,CATSRVPRAMGQPQHF
TRBV4-2,TRBJ1-1,TRBD1,NA,TGTGCCAGCAGCCAGGCTGACAGGGATGAAGCTTTCTTT,CASSQADRDEAFF
TRBV4-3,TRBJ2-1,TRBD2,NA,TGCGCCAGCAGCCAATACCGGGGGGTCTTCAATGAGCAGTTCTTC,CASSQYRGVFNEQFF
TRBV30,TRBJ2-3,NA,NA,TGTGCCTGGAGTAAAGGGGCGATCACAGATACGCAGTATTTT,CAWSKGAITDTQYF
TRBV18,TRBJ2-2,TRBD1,NA,TGTGCCAGCTCAGAGGACAGGACGAACACCGGGGAGCTGTTTTTT,CASSEDRTNTGELFF
TRBV4-1,TRBJ1-4,NA,NA,TGCGCCAGCAGCCAAGCTGTGGCAGCGAGCGGAGAAAAACTGTTTTTT,CASSQAVAASGEKLFF
TRBV5-4,TRBJ1-4,TRBD1,few,TGTGCCAGCAGTTTGACAGGGACCGAAAAACTGTTTTTT,CASSLTGTEKLFF
TRBV27,TRBJ1-4,TRBD1,NA,TGTGCCAGCAGTCCAAGACGGACAGGGGCGGGGAGCACTAATGAAAAACTGTTTTTT,CASSPRRTGAGSTNEKLFF
TRBV19,TRBJ2-3,TRBD2,NA,TGTGCCAGTAGTATCCTCGGCGGGGGGGTTCCCGATACGCAGTATTTT,CASSILGGGVPDTQYF
TRBV5-6,TRBJ2-2,NA,NA,TGTGCCAGCAGCTTGAGGGGCTTCGGGGAGCTGTTTTTT,CASSLRGFGELFF
TRBV15,TRBJ1-3,NA,NA,TGTGCCACCAGCAGAGATCCAGGCTCTGGAAACACCATATATTTT,CATSRDPGSGNTIYF
TRBV11-2,TRBJ2-1,TRBD2,NA,TGTGCCAGCAGCGCCGGGACTAGCGGCTACAATGAGCAGTTCTTC,CASSAGTSGYNEQFF
TRBV28,TRBJ1-5,NA,NA,TGTGCCAGCACCCGGGACACTTATACTGATAGCAATCAGCCCCAGCATTTT,CASTRDTYTDSNQPQHF
TRBV28,TRBJ1-2,TRBD1,few,TGTGCCAGCAGTTCGGGGGGGACAGGGGACGCCTATGGCTACACCTTC,CASSSGGTGDAYGYTF
TRBV6-5,TRBJ1-1,NA,NA,TGTGCCAGCTCGTATATTGAAGCTTTCTTT,CASSYIEAFF
TRBV11-2,TRBJ1-1,NA,once,TGTGCCAGCAGCCCCCTCGCCGGGGGGGGGACTGAAGCTTTCTTT,CASSPLAGGGTEAFF
TRBV28,TRBJ2-5,NA,NA,TGTGCCAGCTGGGGGGAAAAACAAGAGACCCAGTACTTC,CASWGEKQETQYF
TRBV7-6,TRBJ2-1,NA,NA,TGTGCCAGCAGCTTAGGGCCCTTGAATGAGCAGTTCTTC,CASSLGPLNEQFF
TRBV5-6,TRBJ1-1,NA,few,TGTGCCAGCAGCTTGGCGGGAAGGACTGAAGCTTTCTTT,CASSLAGRTEAFF
TRBV18,TRBJ2-7,TRBD1,NA,TGTGCCAGCTCTCCGGGACAGGGGACGTTTTACGAGCAGTACTTC,CASSPGQGTFYEQYF
TRBV7-2,TRBJ2-2,TRBD2,once,TGTGCCAGCAGCCCCCGGACTAGCGAGAACACCGGGGAGCTGTTTTTT,CASSPRTSENTGELFF
TRBV4-3,TRBJ2-5,NA,once,TGCGCCAGCAGCCAAGACCAGACTAGTTTTGAGACCCAGTACTTC,CASSQDQTSFETQYF
TRBV28,TRBJ1-2,NA,NA,TGTGCCAGCAGTTTAGGGCCAGCAACAGCTAACTATGGCTACACCTTC,CASSLGPATANYGYTF
TRBV28,TRBJ2-7,NA,NA,TGTGCCAGCTCGCGGCCAGGGCTCGAGCAGTACTTC,CASSRPGLEQYF
TRBV4-1,TRBJ2-5,NA,NA,TGCGCCAGCAGCCATCCTACCCCCTCTGGACGGGGAGTAGTGACCCAGTACTTC,CASSHPTPSGRGVVTQYF
TRBV27,TRBJ1-1,NA,NA,TGTGCCAGCAGTCTCCGGGACCGTGGCGGGAAAGCTTTCTTT,CASSLRDRGGKAFF
TRBV19,TRBJ1-5,NA,NA,TGTGCCAGTAGTAGTCGGGAAGGCCGAGGGATCCATCAGCCCCAGCATTTT,CASSSREGRGIHQPQHF
TRBV6-5,TRBJ2-6,NA,NA,TGTGCCAGCAGTTACTCTCTCAGCTCTGGGGCCAACGTCCTGACTTTC,CASSYSLSSGANVLTF
TRBV7-8,TRBJ1-3,NA,NA,TGTGCCTGGTCAGGGACTGGAAACACCATATATTTT,CAWSGTGNTIYF
TRBV7-8,TRBJ1-2,NA,NA,TGTGCCAGCAGCCCCAGGGAGGGCCCCATCGGGTATGGCTACACCTTC,CASSPREGPIGYGYTF
TRBV4-2,TRBJ2-5,NA,NA,TGTGCCAGCAGCCAAAGGTCAGGGCGCCAGGGCCAAGAGACCCAGTACTTC,CASSQRSGRQGQETQYF